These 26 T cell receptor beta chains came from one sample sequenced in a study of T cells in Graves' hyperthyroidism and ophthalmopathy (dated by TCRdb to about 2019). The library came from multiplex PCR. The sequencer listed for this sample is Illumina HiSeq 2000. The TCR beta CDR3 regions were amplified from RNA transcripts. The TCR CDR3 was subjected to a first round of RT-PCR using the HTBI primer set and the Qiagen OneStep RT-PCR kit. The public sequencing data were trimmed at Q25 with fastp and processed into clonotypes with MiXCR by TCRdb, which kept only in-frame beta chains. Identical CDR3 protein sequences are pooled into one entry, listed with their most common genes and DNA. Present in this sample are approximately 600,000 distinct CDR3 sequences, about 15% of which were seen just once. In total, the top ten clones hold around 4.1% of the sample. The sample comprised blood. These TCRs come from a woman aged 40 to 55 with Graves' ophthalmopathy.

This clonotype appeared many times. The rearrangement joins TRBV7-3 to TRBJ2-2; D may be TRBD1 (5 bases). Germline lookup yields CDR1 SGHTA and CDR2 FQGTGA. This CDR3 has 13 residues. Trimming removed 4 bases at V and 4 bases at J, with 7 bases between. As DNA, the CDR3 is TGTGCCAGCAGCTCAGGGTTCACCGGGGAGCTGTTTTTT. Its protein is CASSSGFTGELFF.

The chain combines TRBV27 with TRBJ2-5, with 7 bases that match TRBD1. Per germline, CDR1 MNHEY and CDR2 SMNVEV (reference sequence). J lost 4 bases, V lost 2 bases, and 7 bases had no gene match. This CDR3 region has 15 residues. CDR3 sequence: CASSLETGQSETQYF. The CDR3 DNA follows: TGTGCCAGCAGTTTAGAGACAGGGCAGTCAGAGACCCAGTACTTC.

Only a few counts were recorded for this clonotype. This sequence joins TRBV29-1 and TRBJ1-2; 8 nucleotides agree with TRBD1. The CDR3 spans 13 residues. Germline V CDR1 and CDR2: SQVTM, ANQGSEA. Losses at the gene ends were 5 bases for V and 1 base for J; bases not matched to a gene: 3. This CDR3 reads CSVSDRDNYGYTF. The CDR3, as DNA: TGCAGCGTTTCGGACAGGGATAACTATGGCTACACCTTC.

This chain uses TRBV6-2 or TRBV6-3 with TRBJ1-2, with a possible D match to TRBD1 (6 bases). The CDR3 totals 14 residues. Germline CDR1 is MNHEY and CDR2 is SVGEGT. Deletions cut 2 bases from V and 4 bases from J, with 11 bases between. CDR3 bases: TGTGCCAGCAGTTACGGTTCGGGGGCCTATGGCTACACCTTC. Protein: CASSYGSGAYGYTF.

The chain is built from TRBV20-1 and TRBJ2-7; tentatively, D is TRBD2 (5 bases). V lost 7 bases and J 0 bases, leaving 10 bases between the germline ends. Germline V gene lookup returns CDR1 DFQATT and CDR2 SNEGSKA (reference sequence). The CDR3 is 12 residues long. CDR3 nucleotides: TGCAGTGGGACTCAAGGCTCCTACGAGCAGTACTTC. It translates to CSGTQGSYEQYF.

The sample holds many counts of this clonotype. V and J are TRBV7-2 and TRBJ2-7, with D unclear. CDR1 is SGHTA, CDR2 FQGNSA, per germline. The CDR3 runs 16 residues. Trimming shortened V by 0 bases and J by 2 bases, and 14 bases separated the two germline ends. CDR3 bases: TGTGCCAGCAGCTTAGCTTCCGACACACCAACCTACGAGCAGTACTTC. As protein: CASSLASDTPTYEQYF.

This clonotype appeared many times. The CDR3 protein is CASSYDRVAAFF. DNA of the CDR3: TGTGCCAGCAGTTACGACAGGGTGGCCGCTTTCTTT. This chain uses TRBV6-2 or TRBV6-3 with TRBJ1-1, with 7 bases fitting TRBD1. Trimming cost V 2 bases and J 11 bases; bases outside gene matches: 5. Germline-derived CDR1 and CDR2 are MNHEY and SVGEGT. This CDR3 contains 12 residues.

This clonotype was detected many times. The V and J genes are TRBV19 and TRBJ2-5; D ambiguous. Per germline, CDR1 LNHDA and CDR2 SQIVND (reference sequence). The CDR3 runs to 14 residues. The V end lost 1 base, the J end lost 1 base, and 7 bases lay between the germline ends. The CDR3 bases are TGTGCCAGTAGTATAGGTCTACGCCAAGAGACCCAGTACTTC. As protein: CASSIGLRQETQYF.

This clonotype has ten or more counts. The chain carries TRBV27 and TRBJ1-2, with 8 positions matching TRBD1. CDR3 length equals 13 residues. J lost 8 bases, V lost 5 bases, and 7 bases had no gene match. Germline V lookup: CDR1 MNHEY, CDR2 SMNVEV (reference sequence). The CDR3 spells CASSPGTGLGYTF. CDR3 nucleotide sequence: TGTGCCAGCAGTCCAGGGACAGGACTCGGCTACACCTTC.

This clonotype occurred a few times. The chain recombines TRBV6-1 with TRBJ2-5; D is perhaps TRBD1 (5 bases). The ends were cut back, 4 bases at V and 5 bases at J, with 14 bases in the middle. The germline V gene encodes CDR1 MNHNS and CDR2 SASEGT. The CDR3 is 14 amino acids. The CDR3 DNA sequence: TGTGCCAGCAGTGCCGGGCGCTCAGGGGAGACCCAGTACTTC. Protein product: CASSAGRSGETQYF.

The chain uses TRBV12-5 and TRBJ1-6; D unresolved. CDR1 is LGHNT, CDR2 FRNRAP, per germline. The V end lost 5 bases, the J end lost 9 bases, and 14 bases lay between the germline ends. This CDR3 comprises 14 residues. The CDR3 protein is CASGINIGSSPLHF. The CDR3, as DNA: TGTGCTAGTGGTATCAATATTGGGAGTTCACCCCTCCACTTT. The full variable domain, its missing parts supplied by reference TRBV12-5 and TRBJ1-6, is DARVTQTPRHKVTEMGQEVTMRCQPILGHNTVFWYRQTMMQGLELLAYFRNRAPLDDSGMPKDRFSAEMPDATLATLKIQPSEPRDSAVYFCASGINIGSSPLHFGNGTRLTVT.

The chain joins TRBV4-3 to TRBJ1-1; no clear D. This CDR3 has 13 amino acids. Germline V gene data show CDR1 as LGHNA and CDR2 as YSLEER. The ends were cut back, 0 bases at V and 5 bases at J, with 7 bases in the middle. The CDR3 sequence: CASSQDRFTEAFF. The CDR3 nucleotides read TGCGCCAGCAGCCAAGATCGGTTTACTGAAGCTTTCTTT.

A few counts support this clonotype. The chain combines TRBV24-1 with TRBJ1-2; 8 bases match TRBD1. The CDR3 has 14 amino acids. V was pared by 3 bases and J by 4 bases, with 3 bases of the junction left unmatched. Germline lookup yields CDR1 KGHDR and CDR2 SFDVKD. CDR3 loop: CATSDPDRGYGYTF. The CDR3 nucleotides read TGTGCCACCAGTGATCCTGACAGGGGCTATGGCTACACCTTC.

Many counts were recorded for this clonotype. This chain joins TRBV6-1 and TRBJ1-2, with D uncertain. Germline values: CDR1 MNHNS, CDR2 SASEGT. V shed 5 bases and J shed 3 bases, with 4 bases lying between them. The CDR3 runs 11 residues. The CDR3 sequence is CASSPYYGYTF. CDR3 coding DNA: TGTGCCAGCAGTCCCTACTATGGCTACACCTTC.

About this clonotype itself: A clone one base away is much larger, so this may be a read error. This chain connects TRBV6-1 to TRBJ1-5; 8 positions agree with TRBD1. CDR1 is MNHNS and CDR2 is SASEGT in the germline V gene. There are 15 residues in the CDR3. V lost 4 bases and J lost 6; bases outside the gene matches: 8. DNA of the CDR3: TGTGCCAGCAGTGGGTCCCAGGGGGCGTTTCAGCCCCAGCATTTT. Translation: CASSGSQGAFQPQHF.

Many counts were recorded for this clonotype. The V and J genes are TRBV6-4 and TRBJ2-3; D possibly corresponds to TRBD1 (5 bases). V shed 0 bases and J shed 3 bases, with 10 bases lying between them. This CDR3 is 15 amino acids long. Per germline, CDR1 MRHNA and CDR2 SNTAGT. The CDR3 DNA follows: TGTGCCAGCAGTGACTCCCCTGCAGGGACAGATACGCAGTATTTT. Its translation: CASSDSPAGTDTQYF.

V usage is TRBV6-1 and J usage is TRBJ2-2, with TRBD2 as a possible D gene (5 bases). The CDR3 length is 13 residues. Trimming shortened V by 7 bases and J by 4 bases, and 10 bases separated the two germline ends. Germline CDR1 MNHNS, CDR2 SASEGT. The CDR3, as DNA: TGTGCCAGCACCCCAGCGGTCACCGGGGAGCTGTTTTTT. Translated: CASTPAVTGELFF.

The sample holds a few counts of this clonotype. As DNA, the CDR3 is TGCGCCAGCAGCTTGGCCGGAGGGGGCCGGAACACCGGGGAGCTGTTTTTT. The encoded protein is CASSLAGGGRNTGELFF. The chain uses TRBV5-1 and TRBJ2-2; a weak D match, TRBD1 (7 bases). The CDR3 loop spans 17 amino acids. V was cut by 0 bases and J by 1 base, with 13 bases left in between. The germline V gene has CDR1 SGHRS and CDR2 YFSETQ.

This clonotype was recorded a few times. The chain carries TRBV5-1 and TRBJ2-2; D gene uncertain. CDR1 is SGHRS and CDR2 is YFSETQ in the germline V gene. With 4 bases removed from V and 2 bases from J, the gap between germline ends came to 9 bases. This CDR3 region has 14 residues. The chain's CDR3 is CASSRPDNTGELFF. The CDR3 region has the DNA TGCGCCAGCAGCCGACCGGATAACACCGGGGAGCTGTTTTTT.

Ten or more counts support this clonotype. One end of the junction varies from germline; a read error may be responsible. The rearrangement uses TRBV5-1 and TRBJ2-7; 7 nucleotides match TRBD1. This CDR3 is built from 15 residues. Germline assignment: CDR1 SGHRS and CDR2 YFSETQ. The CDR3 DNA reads TGCGCCAGCAGGTTGGAAGACAGGGAAGCCTACGAGCAGTACTTC. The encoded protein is CASRLEDREAYEQYF.

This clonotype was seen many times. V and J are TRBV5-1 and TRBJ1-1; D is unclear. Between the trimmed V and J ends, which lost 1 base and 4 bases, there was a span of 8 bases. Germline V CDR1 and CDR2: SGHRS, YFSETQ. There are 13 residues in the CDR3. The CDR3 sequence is CASSLLSVTEAFF. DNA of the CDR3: TGCGCCAGCAGCTTGCTCTCGGTCACTGAAGCTTTCTTT.

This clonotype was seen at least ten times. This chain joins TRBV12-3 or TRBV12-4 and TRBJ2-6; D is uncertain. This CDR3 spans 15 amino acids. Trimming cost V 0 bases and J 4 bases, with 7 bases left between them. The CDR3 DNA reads TGTGCCAGCAGTTTAGCCATCTCAGGGGCCAACGTCCTGACTTTC. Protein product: CASSLAISGANVLTF.

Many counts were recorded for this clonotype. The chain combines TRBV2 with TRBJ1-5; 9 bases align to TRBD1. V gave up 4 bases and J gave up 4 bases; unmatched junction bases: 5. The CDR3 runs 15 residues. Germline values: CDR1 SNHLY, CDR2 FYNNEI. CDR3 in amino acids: CASSGIDRGNQPQHF. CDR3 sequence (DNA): TGTGCCAGCAGTGGAATCGACAGGGGGAATCAGCCCCAGCATTTT.

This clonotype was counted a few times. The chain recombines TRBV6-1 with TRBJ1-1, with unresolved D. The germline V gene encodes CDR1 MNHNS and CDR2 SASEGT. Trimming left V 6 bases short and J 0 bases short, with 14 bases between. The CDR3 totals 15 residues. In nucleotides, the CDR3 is TGTGCCAGCAGCCAGATCAGAGTAATGAACACTGAAGCTTTCTTT. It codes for CASSQIRVMNTEAFF.

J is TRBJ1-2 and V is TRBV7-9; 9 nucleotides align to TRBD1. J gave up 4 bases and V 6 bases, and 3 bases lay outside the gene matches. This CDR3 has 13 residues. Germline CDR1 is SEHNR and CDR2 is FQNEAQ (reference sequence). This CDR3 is CASSNRGLYGYTF. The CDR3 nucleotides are TGTGCCAGCAGTAACAGGGGGCTCTATGGCTACACCTTC. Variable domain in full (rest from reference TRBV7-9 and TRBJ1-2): DTGVSQNPRHKITKRGQNVTFRCDPISEHNRLYWYRQTLGQGPEFLTYFQNEAQLEKSRLLSDRFSAERPKGSFSTLEIQRTEQGDSAMYLCASSNRGLYGYTFGSGTRLTVV.

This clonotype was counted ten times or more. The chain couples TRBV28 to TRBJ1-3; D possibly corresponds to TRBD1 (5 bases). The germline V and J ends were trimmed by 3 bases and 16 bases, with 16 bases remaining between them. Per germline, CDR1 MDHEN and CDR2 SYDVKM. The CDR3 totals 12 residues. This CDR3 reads CASSFQGHIWYF. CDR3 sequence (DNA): TGTGCCAGCAGTTTCCAAGGACATATTTGGTATTTT.